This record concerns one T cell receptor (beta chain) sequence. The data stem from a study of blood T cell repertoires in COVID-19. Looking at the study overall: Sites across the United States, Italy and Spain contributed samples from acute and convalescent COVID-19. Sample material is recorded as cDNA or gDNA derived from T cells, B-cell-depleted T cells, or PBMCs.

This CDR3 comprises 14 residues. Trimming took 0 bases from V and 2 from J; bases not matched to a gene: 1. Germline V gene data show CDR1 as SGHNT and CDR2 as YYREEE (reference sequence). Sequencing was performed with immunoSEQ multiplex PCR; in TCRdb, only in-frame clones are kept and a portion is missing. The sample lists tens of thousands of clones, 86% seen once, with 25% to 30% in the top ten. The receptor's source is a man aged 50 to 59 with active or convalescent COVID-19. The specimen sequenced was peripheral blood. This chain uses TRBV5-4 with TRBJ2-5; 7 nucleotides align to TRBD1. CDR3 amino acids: CASSLDRGQETQYF. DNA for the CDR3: TGTGCCAGCAGCTTGGACAGGGGACAAGAGACCCAGTACTTC.